A single sample gave rise to the 2 T cell receptor beta chains below, sequenced in a study of response to subunit inactivated influenza vaccine. MiXCR, applied by TCRdb to the RT-PCR reads, yields one record per CDR3 protein. The repertoire consists of about 620,000 distinct CDR3 sequences, with 10% to 15% occurring once and the leading ten covering roughly a tenth. The starting material was PBMCs from blood, obtained on the day of vaccination. These receptors came from a man aged 50 to 59 who received an inactivated influenza vaccine.

This clonotype showed up many times. The rearrangement uses TRBV2 and TRBJ1-1; D is perhaps TRBD1 (5 bases). V was shortened by 6 bases and J by 3 bases, with 11 bases between the two germline ends. Germline-derived CDR1 and CDR2 are SNHLY and FYNNEI. CDR3 length: 13 amino acids. For the CDR3, the DNA is TGTGCCAGCAGCGTCTGGGGGGACACTGAAGCTTTCTTT. As protein: CASSVWGDTEAFF.

This clonotype was recorded at least ten times. The V gene is TRBV5-1, the J gene TRBJ2-2, with a weak D call TRBD1 (6 bases). The V gene's germline CDR1 is SGHRS and CDR2 YFSETQ. Between the trimmed V and J ends, which lost 4 bases and 0 bases, there was a span of 13 bases. The CDR3 is made up of 16 amino acids. The CDR3 region has the DNA TGCGCCAGCAGCCCGACAGGACCCGCGAACACCGGGGAGCTGTTTTTT. Translation gives CASSPTGPANTGELFF.